Listed below are T cell receptor beta chains from one sample, sequenced in a study of shared clonotypes between healthy human individuals. Libraries were prepared by immunoSEQ multiplex PCR; TCRdb keeps only in-frame clonotypes and omits some of them. Of 550,000 to 850,000 clones in the sample, over 65% were seen once. Material for sequencing was memory CD4+ T cells sorted from blood. The receptors derive from a woman aged 25 to 39 in good health. Each CDR3 is given with its conserved first and last residue. A D gene is named only where the DNA matches it firmly. Rows may omit the clone size; those that give it use once, few, many or a size class.

>once|TRBV27|14|-|TRBJ2-7
TGTGCCAGCAGTTTCCGGTCTCGTCGCTACGAGCAGTACTTC
CASSFRSRRYEQYF
>-|TRBV7-2|13|-|TRBJ2-5
TGTGCCAGCAGCTTCCAAACATGGGAGACCCAGTACTTC
CASSFQTWETQYF
>-|TRBV11-2|13|-|TRBJ2-5
TGTGCCAGCAGCGGTCCAGGGGAAGAGACCCAGTACTTC
CASSGPGEETQYF
>-|TRBV7-3|15|TRBD1|TRBJ2-5
TGTGCCAGCAGCCTATCGGGACAGGGAGTAGAGACCCAGTACTTC
CASSLSGQGVETQYF
>-|TRBV5-1|13|-|TRBJ1-2
TGCGCCAGCAGTGGGGGCTGGAACTATGGCTACACCTTC
CASSGGWNYGYTF
>-|TRBV5-4|14|TRBD2|TRBJ2-3
TGTGCCAGCAGCACCACTAAAAGCGGGAGTTCGCAGTATTTT
CASSTTKSGSSQYF
>-|TRBV5-1|16|TRBD1|TRBJ2-5
TGCGCCAGCAGCTTGCTTACGGCAGGGGGCGAAGAGACCCAGTACTTC
CASSLLTAGGEETQYF
>-|TRBV30|14|-|TRBJ1-5
TGTGCCTGGAGTGGGTCAACCCCGAAAGCACCCCAGCATTTT
CAWSGSTPKAPQHF
>-|TRBV7-9|16|-|TRBJ2-1
TGTGCCAGCAGCTTAACTCACAGGGTATCGGACAATGAGCAGTTCTTC
CASSLTHRVSDNEQFF
>-|TRBV27|14|TRBD1|TRBJ2-7
TGTGCCAGCAGTTCCCCGGGACAGGGTTACGAGCAGTACTTC
CASSSPGQGYEQYF
>-|TRBV5-1|14|-|TRBJ2-2
TGCGCCAGCACAAAGACGGTGGGGACCGGGGAGCTGTTTTTT
CASTKTVGTGELFF
>-|TRBV25-1|15|-|TRBJ2-1
TGTGCCAGCAGTGGGCGGGGTAAGGGAGAAAATGAGCAGTTCTTC
CASSGRGKGENEQFF
>-|TRBV6-5|14|TRBD2|TRBJ2-7
TGTGCCAGCAGTTACGCGGGAGCAGGCCGCGAGCAGTACTTC
CASSYAGAGREQYF
>once|TRBV10-1|13|-|TRBJ2-1
TGCGCCAGCAGTGATACGGTTTACAATGAGCAGTTCTTC
CASSDTVYNEQFF
>-|TRBV7-2|16|-|TRBJ2-3
TGTGCCAGCAGCCGTAGGACAGCAGAAGTCACAGATACGCAGTATTTT
CASSRRTAEVTDTQYF
>-|TRBV19|17|TRBD1|TRBJ1-1
TGTGCCAGTAGTATAGGAAGGGGGACAGCTAAGGACACTGAAGCTTTCTTT
CASSIGRGTAKDTEAFF
>few|TRBV6-5|15|-|TRBJ1-2
TGTGCCAGCAGTTACAGCCGGTCCTTAGGCTATGGCTACACCTTC
CASSYSRSLGYGYTF
>-|TRBV5-1|15|TRBD1|TRBJ2-1
TGCGCCAGCAGCACAGACAGGGGCGCCTACAATGAGCAGTTCTTC
CASSTDRGAYNEQFF
>-|TRBV14|17|TRBD2|TRBJ2-2
TGTGCCAGCAGCCCTCTCACTAGCGGCACGAACACCGGGGAGCTGTTTTTT
CASSPLTSGTNTGELFF
>-|TRBV27|15|TRBD1|TRBJ2-2
TGTGCCAGCAGCCCTTGGACAGGGGGGGCCGGGGAGCTGTTTTTT
CASSPWTGGAGELFF
>-|TRBV6-1|15|TRBD2|TRBJ2-7
TGTGCCAGCAGTGTGTCTAGCGGGAGCTCCTACGAGCAGTACTTC
CASSVSSGSSYEQYF
>-|TRBV6-6|14|TRBD1|TRBJ1-5
TGTGCCAGCAGTCCCCGGGACAGAGATCAGCCCCAGCATTTT
CASSPRDRDQPQHF
>once|TRBV5-4|20|TRBD2|TRBJ2-1
TGTGCCAGCAGCCGAAAAATTGGGACTAGCGGGAGGGCCTCACGCAATGAGCAGTTCTTC
CASSRKIGTSGRASRNEQFF
>-|TRBV5-1|16|TRBD2|TRBJ2-5
TGCGCCAGCAGCGATGTTAGCGGGAGAAGAACAGAGACCCAGTACTTC
CASSDVSGRRTETQYF
>-|TRBV7-8|16|-|TRBJ2-6
TGTGCCAGCAGCTTAGGACTTCTCTCTGGGGCCAACGTCCTGACTTTC
CASSLGLLSGANVLTF
>-|TRBV5-6|15|TRBD2|TRBJ2-1
TGTGCCAGCAGCTTGGTAGCGGGAGGGCCGGGGGAGCAGTTCTTC
CASSLVAGGPGEQFF
>-|TRBV5-1|15|-|TRBJ2-1
TGCGCCAGCAGCTTGTCGTCAGGTGCCTACAATGAGCAGTTCTTC
CASSLSSGAYNEQFF